The clone carrying this T cell receptor (beta chain) was seen more than once but under ten times. Assay: immunoSEQ multiplex PCR; the TCRdb copy retains only in-frame clones and omits some. The top ten clones hold 0.25% to 0.35% of a sample with approximately 82,000 clones, about nine tenths of them seen once. The sample belongs to a study of technical replicates of blood from a handful of donors. The CDR3 totals 12 residues. V lost 6 bases and J 6 bases, leaving 10 bases between the germline ends. From germline, CDR1 is MNHEY and CDR2 SVGAGI. The origin of this receptor is a human donor in good health. V and J are TRBV6-5 and TRBJ2-3; D gene unclear. The sequenced sample was T cells isolated from PBMCs. The DNA for the CDR3 is TGTGCCAGCAGATCCCAGTGGGATACGCAGTATTTT. Translated, it gives CASRSQWDTQYF.